Listed below are T cell receptor beta chains from one sample, sequenced in a study of T cell responses to AZD1222 COVID-19 vaccine. The method was immunoSEQ multiplex PCR; TCRdb's version includes in-frame clones alone and lacks a portion of them. The sample lists more than 150,000 clones, around 90% occurring once. Sample: peripheral blood, taken on day 0 of AZD1222 vaccination. Receptor source: an adult in good health. Each CDR3 is given with its conserved first and last residue. D genes are given only for firm matches. Clone size is given for some rows only: seen once, a few or many times, or a class if the clone is expanded.

>once|TRBD1|TRBJ1-2|TRBV7-8
TGTGCCAGCAGCTTAAGGTCAGGGGGTACCTATGGCTACACCTTC
CASSLRSGGTYGYTF
>NA|NA|TRBJ2-3|TRBV20-1
TGCAGTGCTAGTGCAGATACGCAGTATTTT
CSASADTQYF
>NA|TRBD1|TRBJ1-2|TRBV28
TGTGCCAGCAGAGGGACAGGAGGTAGGACGAACTATGGCTACACCTTC
CASRGTGGRTNYGYTF
>NA|NA|TRBJ2-2|TRBV18
TGTGCCAGCTCACTTCCAAGAAGAACCAACACCGGGGAGCTGTTTTTT
CASSLPRRTNTGELFF
>NA|NA|TRBJ1-6|TRBV6-4
TGTGCCAGCAGTCTCCGCTTTGAGTCACCCCTCCACTTT
CASSLRFESPLHF
>NA|TRBD1|TRBJ2-1|TRBV10-3
TGTGCCATCAGTACGACCCAGGACAGGGGGCTGAATGAGCAGTTCTTC
CAISTTQDRGLNEQFF
>NA|TRBD1|TRBJ1-2|TRBV7-2
TGTGCCAGCAGCCCACAGGGGCGGGATGGCTACACCTTC
CASSPQGRDGYTF
>NA|NA|TRBJ2-1|TRBV28
TGTGCCAGCAGCCAAAGGACATCCTACAATGAGCAGTTCTTC
CASSQRTSYNEQFF
>NA|TRBD1|TRBJ2-7|TRBV6-5
TGTGCCAGCAGCCTCGGGACAGGGGTACGCGAGCAGTACTTC
CASSLGTGVREQYF
>NA|NA|TRBJ1-1|TRBV28
TGTGCCAGCAGGGCCCTTCTCTCGAACACTGAAGCTTTCTTT
CASRALLSNTEAFF
>NA|NA|TRBJ2-1|TRBV27
TGTGCCAGCAGTTTATCCAGCGGAGCCACTTTTGAGCAGTTCTTC
CASSLSSGATFEQFF
>NA|NA|TRBJ2-7|TRBV28
TGTGCCAGCAGTCTCACCCGGGACCTAGAGCACTTC
CASSLTRDLEHF
>NA|NA|TRBJ1-1|TRBV10-3
TGTGCCATCAGTGAGTCGGCAGATGAAGCTTTCTTT
CAISESADEAFF
>NA|NA|TRBJ2-7|TRBV5-5
TGTGCCAGCAGTATTGAGGCAGGTGATTCCTACGAGCAGTACTTC
CASSIEAGDSYEQYF
>NA|NA|TRBJ2-7|TRBV9
TGTGCCAGCAGCGTAAAGGCTGCGGGACAATCCTACGAGCAGTACTTC
CASSVKAAGQSYEQYF
>NA|NA|TRBJ1-4|TRBV10-2
TGCGCCAGCAGTGAGTCGCCACTGAGGGGTAATGAAAAACTGTTTTTT
CASSESPLRGNEKLFF
>NA|TRBD1|TRBJ1-5|TRBV19
TGTGCCAGTAGTAGGACAGGGACGGGCAATCAGCCCCAGCATTTT
CASSRTGTGNQPQHF
>NA|TRBD2|TRBJ2-1|TRBV11-2
TGTGCCAGCAGCTTAGATCTACTAGCGGGCTCCTTATACAATGAGCAGTTCTTC
CASSLDLLAGSLYNEQFF
>NA|NA|TRBJ1-1|TRBV3-1/TRBV3-2
TGTGCCAGCAGCCAAGGGGTACTCAGGAACACTGAAGCTTTCTTT
CASSQGVLRNTEAFF
>NA|TRBD1|TRBJ1-2|TRBV7-9
TGTGCCCCCGGGACAGTCAATGGCTACACCTTC
CAPGTVNGYTF
>NA|NA|TRBJ2-3|TRBV3-1/TRBV3-2
TGTGCCAGCAGCCTCGGGACGGGACTTGATACGCAGTATTTT
CASSLGTGLDTQYF
>once|TRBD2|TRBJ2-1|TRBV11-1
TGTGCCAGCAGCCTAGCGGCGGATGACAATGAGCAGTTCTTC
CASSLAADDNEQFF
>NA|NA|TRBJ1-2|TRBV18
TGTGCCAGCTCACCCTCTTATGGCTACACCTTC
CASSPSYGYTF
>NA|NA|TRBJ1-6|TRBV15
TGTGCCACCAGCAGAGATCCCGGGTCAGATTCACCCCTCCACTTT
CATSRDPGSDSPLHF
>NA|NA|TRBJ1-6|TRBV11-2
TGTGCCAGCAGCCCAATCCGAGGGGTTAATTCACCCCTCCACTTT
CASSPIRGVNSPLHF
>NA|NA|TRBJ1-4|TRBV14
TGTGCCAGCAGCCCCGCTAACGGATTTGGGGCAACTAATGAAAAACTGTTTTTT
CASSPANGFGATNEKLFF
>NA|TRBD1|TRBJ2-1|TRBV18
TGTGCCAGCTCACCACGGACAGGGGCGAGCTCCTACAATGAGCAGTTCTTC
CASSPRTGASSYNEQFF
>NA|TRBD2|TRBJ2-7|TRBV6-5
TGTGCCAGCAGTTACTCGGCTAGCGGGATAGACGAGCAGTACTTC
CASSYSASGIDEQYF
>NA|NA|TRBJ1-3|TRBV3-1/TRBV3-2
TGTGCCAGCAGCCAAGTTAGCGGAAACACCATATATTTT
CASSQVSGNTIYF
>NA|NA|TRBJ2-1|TRBV21-1
TGTGCCAGCAGGGCAGCGGGAGGCCCCTACAATGAGCAGTTCTTC
CASRAAGGPYNEQFF
>NA|TRBD1|TRBJ2-6|TRBV18
TGTGCCAGCCTCGGACAGGCTGGGGCCAACGTCCTGACTTTC
CASLGQAGANVLTF
>NA|NA|TRBJ1-3|TRBV29-1
TGCAGCGTTGCCGACTCTGGAAACACCATATATTTT
CSVADSGNTIYF
>NA|TRBD1|TRBJ1-1|TRBV6-2/TRBV6-3
TGTGCCAGCAGCTCTTCAGGGGGCACCACTGAAGCTTTCTTT
CASSSSGGTTEAFF
>NA|TRBD1|TRBJ1-3|TRBV30
TGTGCCTGGACTAAAAGTAAAACCACAGGGGGCGGAAACACCATATATTTT
CAWTKSKTTGGGNTIYF
>NA|TRBD1|TRBJ2-3|TRBV6-4
TGTGCCAGCAGCCCGGGACAGGCCACAGATACGCAGTATTTT
CASSPGQATDTQYF
>once|NA|TRBJ2-5|TRBV18
TGTGCCAGCTCACCAGACCGTTGGTCGGAGACCCAGTACTTC
CASSPDRWSETQYF
>once|NA|TRBJ2-5|TRBV10-3
TGTGCCATCAGTGGGGGGCAGGGAGCGGAGACCCAGTACTTC
CAISGGQGAETQYF
>NA|NA|TRBJ1-6|TRBV5-1
TGCGCCAGCAGCTTGGGATACTCACCCCTCCACTTT
CASSLGYSPLHF
>NA|TRBD1|TRBJ1-5|TRBV19
TGTGCCAGTAGGACCACCGGGACAGGGGCCAATCAGCCCCAGCATTTT
CASRTTGTGANQPQHF
>NA|NA|TRBJ1-2|TRBV30
TGTGCCTGGAGTCCAGGGGCATGGGGCTACACCTTC
CAWSPGAWGYTF